This TCR beta chain was sequenced in a study of OX40 agonist ivuxolimab in advanced cancers. J was trimmed by 13 bases and V by 9 bases; bases with no gene match: 21. From germline, CDR1 is MNHEY and CDR2 SMNVEV (reference sequence). This CDR3 has 15 amino acids. The assay was immunoSEQ multiplex PCR, and TCRdb's table has in-frame clones only and misses some. The repertoire holds approximately 20,000 clones, with about 83% as singletons. The sequencing used CD4+ or CD8+ T cells sorted from blood, collected in a trial of the OX40 agonist ivuxolimab. This chain connects TRBV27 to TRBJ2-5; 9 bases are shared with TRBD2. The sequence came from an adult with an advanced solid tumor such as melanoma, head and neck, liver or kidney cancer. CDR3 region: CASSRPASGEDERYF. The DNA for the CDR3 is TGTGCCAGTTCCCGACCGGCTAGCGGGGAGGACGAGCGGTACTTC.